The sequence of this TCR beta chain was determined in a study of blood T cell repertoires in COVID-19. CDR3 length equals 16 residues. Germline assignment: CDR1 MGHRA and CDR2 YSYEKL. The J segment lost 2 bases and the V segment lost 4 bases, leaving 6 bases of the junction unmatched. Measured with immunoSEQ multiplex PCR; TCRdb has only the in-frame clones, and not every one. This sample carries 200,000 to 300,000 clones, roughly 82% of them seen once, and the ten largest clones take around 2.4%. The sequence was obtained from a man aged 40-50 years who had recovered from COVID-19. The chain is built from TRBV4-1 and TRBJ2-3; TRBD2 aligns across 10 bases. The sample comprised peripheral blood. CDR3 in amino acids: CASSPYLAGATDTQYF. CDR3 bases: TGCGCCAGCAGCCCCTACCTAGCGGGGGCCACAGATACGCAGTATTTT.